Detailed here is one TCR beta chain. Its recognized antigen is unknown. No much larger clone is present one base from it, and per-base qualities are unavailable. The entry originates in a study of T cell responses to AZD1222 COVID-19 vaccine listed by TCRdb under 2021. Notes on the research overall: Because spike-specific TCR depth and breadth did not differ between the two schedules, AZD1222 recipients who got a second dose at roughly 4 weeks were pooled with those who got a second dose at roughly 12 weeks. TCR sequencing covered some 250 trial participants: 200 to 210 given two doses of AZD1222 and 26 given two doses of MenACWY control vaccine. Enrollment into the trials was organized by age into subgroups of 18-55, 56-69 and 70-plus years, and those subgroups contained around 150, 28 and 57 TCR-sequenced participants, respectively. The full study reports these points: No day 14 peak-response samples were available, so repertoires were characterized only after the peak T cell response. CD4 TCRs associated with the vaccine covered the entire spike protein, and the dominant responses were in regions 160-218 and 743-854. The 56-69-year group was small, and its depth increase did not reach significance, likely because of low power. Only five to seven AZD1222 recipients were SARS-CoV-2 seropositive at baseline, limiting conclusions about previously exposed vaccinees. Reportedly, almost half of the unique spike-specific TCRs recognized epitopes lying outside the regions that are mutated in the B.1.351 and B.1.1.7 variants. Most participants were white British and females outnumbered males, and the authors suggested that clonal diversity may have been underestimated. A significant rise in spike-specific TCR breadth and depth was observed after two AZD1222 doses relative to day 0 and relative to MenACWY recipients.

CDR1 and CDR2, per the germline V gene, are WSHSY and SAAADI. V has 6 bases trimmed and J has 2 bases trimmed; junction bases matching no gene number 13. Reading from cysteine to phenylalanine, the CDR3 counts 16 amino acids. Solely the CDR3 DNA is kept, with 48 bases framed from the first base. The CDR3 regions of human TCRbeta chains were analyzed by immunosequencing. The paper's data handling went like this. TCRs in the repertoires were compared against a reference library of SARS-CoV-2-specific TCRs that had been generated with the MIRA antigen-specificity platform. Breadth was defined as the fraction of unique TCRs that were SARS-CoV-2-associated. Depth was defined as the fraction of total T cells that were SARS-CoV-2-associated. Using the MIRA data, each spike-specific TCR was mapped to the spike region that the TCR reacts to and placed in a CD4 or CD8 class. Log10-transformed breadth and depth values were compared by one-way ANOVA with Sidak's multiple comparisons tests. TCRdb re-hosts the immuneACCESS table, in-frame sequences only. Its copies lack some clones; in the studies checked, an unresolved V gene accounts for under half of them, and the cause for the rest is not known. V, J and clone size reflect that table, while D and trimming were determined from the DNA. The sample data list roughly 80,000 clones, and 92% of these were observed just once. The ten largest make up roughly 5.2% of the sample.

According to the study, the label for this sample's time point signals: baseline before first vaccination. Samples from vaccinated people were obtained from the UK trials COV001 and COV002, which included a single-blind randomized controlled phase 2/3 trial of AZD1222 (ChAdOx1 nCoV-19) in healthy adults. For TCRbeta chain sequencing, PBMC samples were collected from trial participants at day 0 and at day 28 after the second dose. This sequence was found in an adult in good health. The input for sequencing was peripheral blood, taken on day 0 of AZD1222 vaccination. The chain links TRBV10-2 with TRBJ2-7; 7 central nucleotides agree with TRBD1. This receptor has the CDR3 CASRPRPGTETYEQYF. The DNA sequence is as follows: TGCGCCAGCAGGCCCCGCCCGGGGACAGAGACCTACGAGCAGTACTTC.